The T cell receptor (beta chain) described here comes from a study of T cells of healthy individuals. TCRdb fed the 5' RACE reads into MiXCR, producing one record per CDR3 protein. Of 95,000 to 100,000 distinct CDR3 sequences listed, roughly a sixth were seen once; the top ten hold 6.2%. Between the trimmed V and J ends, which lost 2 bases and 2 bases, there was a span of 7 bases. Looked up from germline, CDR1 is SGHTA and CDR2 is FQGTGA. The CDR3 covers 13 residues. The sequence was obtained from a human donor in good health. V and J are TRBV7-3 and TRBJ2-7; no clear D gene. The CDR3 region is CASSLGFAYEQYF. The CDR3 DNA sequence: TGTGCCAGCAGCTTAGGGTTTGCCTACGAGCAGTACTTC.